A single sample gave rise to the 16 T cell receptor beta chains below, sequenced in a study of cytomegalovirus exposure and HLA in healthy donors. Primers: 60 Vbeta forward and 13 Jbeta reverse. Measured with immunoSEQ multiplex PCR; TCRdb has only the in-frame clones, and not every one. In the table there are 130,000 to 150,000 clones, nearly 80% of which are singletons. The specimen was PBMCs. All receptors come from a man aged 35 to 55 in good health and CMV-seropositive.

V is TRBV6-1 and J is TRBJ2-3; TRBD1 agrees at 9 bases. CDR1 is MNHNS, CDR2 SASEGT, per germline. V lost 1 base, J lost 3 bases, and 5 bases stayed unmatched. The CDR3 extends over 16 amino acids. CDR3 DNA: TGTGCCAGCAGTGAAGGCCCGACAGGGGGAACAGATACGCAGTATTTT. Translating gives CASSEGPTGGTDTQYF.

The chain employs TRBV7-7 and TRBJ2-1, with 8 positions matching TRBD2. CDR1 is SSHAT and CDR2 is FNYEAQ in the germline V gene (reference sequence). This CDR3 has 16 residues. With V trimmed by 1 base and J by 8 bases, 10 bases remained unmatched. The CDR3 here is CASSLESAGVFDEQFF. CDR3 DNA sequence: TGTGCCAGCAGCTTAGAGTCAGCGGGAGTATTTGATGAGCAGTTCTTC.

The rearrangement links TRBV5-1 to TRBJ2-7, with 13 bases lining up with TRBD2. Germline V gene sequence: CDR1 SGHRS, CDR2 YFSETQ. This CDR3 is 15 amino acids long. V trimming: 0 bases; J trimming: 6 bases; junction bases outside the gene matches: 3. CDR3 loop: CASSLGGLAGVEQYF. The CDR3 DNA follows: TGCGCCAGCAGCTTGGGCGGACTAGCGGGAGTCGAGCAGTACTTC. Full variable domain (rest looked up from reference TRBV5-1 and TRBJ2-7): KAGVTQTPRYLIKTRGQQVTLSCSPISGHRSVSWYQQTPGQGLQFLFEYFSETQRNKGNFPGRFSGRQFSNSRSEMNVSTLELGDSALYLCASSLGGLAGVEQYFGPGTRLTVT.

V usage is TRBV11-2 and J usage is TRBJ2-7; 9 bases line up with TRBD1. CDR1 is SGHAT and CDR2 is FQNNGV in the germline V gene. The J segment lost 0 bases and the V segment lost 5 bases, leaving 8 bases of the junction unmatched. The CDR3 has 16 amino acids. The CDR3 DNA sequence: TGTGCCAGCAGCGGAATCGGACAGGGGAGCTCCTACGAGCAGTACTTC. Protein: CASSGIGQGSSYEQYF.

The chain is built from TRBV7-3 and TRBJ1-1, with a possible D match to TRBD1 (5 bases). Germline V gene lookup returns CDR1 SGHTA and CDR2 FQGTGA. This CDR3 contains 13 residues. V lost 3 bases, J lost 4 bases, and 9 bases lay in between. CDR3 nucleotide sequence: TGTGCCAGCAGCTTCTCCAGGGTCACTGAAGCTTTCTTT. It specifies CASSFSRVTEAFF.

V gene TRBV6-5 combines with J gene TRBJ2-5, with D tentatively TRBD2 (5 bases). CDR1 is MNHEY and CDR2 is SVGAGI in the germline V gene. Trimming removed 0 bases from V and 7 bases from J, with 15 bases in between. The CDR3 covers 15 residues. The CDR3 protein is CASSYSTDRGLTQYF. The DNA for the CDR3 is TGTGCCAGCAGTTACTCTACAGACCGAGGGCTGACCCAGTACTTC.

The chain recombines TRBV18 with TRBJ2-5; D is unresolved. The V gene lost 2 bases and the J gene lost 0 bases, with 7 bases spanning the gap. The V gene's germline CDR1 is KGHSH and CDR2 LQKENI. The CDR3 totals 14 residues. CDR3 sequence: CASSPLPDQETQYF. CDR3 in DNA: TGTGCCAGCTCACCATTGCCAGACCAAGAGACCCAGTACTTC.

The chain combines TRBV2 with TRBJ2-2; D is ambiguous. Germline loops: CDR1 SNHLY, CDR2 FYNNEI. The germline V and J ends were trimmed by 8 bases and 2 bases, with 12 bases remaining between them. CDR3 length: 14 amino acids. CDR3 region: CASLWQPNTGELFF. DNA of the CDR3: TGTGCCAGCCTTTGGCAACCTAACACCGGGGAGCTGTTTTTT. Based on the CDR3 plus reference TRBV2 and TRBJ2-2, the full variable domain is EPEVTQTPSHQVTQMGQEVILRCVPISNHLYFYWYRQILGQKVEFLVSFYNNEISEKSEIFDDQFSVERPDGSNFTLKIRSTKLEDSAMYFCASLWQPNTGELFFGEGSRLTVL.

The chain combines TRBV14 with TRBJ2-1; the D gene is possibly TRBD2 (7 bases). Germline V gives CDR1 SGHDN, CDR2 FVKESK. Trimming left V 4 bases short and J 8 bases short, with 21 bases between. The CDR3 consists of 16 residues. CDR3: CASSPIRGAQRDEQFF. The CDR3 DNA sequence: TGTGCCAGCAGCCCTATCCGGGGGGCGCAACGGGATGAGCAGTTCTTC.

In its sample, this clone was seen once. The CDR3 coding sequence is TGTGCCAGCTCTATTACAGGGCTCTACGAGCAGTACTTC. This gives the protein CASSITGLYEQYF. The V call is TRBV28, the J call TRBJ2-7; possibly TRBD1 for D (6 bases). Trimming cost V 8 bases and J 3 bases, with 14 bases left between them. Germline loops: CDR1 MDHEN, CDR2 SYDVKM. The CDR3 has 13 amino acids.

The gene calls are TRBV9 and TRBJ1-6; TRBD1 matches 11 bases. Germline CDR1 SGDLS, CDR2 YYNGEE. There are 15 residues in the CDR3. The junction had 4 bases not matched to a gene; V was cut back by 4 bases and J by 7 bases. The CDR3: CASSPRTGGNSPLHF. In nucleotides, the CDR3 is TGTGCCAGCAGCCCTCGGACAGGGGGCAATTCACCCCTCCACTTT.

The CDR3 DNA sequence: TGTGCCAGTAGTAAGCGACTAGCGGGGCAAGAGACCCAGTACTTC. Translating it yields CASSKRLAGQETQYF. V is TRBV19 and J is TRBJ2-5; 11 bases are a match to TRBD2. CDR3 length equals 15 residues. Germline assignment: CDR1 LNHDA and CDR2 SQIVND (reference sequence). The J segment lost 2 bases and the V segment lost 4 bases, leaving 3 bases of the junction unmatched.

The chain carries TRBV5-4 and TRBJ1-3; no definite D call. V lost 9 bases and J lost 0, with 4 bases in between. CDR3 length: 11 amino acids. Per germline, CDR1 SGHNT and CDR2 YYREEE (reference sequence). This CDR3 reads CATRSGNTIYF. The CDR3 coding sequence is TGTGCCACCCGCTCTGGAAACACCATATATTTT.

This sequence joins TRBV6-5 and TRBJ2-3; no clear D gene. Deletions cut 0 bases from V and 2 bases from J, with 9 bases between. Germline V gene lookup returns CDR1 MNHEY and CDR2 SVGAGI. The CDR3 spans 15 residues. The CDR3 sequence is CASSYSTRLTDTQYF. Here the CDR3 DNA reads TGTGCCAGCAGTTACTCCACTCGCCTCACAGATACGCAGTATTTT.

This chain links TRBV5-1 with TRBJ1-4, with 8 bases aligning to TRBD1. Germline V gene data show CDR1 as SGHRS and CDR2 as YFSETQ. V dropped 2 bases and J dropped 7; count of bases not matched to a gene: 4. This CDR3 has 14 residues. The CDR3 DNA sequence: TGCGCCAGCAGCTTCCAGGGGGCCGGTGAAAAACTGTTTTTT. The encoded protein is CASSFQGAGEKLFF.

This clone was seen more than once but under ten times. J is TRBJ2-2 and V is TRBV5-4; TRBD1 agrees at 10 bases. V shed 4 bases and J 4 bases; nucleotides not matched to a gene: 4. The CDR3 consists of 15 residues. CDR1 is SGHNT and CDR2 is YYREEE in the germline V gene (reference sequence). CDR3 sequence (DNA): TGTGCCAGCAGCCGACAGGGGGCGGGCACCGGGGAGCTGTTTTTT. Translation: CASSRQGAGTGELFF.